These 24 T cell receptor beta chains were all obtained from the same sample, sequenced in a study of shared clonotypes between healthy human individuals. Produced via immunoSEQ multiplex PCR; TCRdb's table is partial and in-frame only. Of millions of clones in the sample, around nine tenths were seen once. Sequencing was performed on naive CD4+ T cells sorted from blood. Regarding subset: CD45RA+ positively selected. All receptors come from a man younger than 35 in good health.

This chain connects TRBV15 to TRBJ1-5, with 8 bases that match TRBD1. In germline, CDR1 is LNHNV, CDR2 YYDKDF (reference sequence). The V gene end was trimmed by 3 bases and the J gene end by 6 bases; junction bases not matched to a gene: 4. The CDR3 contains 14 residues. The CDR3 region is CATSSLRGLQPQHF. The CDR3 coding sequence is TGTGCCACCAGCAGCCTCAGGGGGCTTCAGCCCCAGCATTTT.

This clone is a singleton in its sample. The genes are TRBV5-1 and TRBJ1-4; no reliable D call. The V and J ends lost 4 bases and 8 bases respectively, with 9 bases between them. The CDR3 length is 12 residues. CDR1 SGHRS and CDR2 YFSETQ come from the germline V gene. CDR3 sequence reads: CASSRDTEKLFF. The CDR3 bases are TGCGCCAGCAGCCGCGACACAGAAAAACTGTTTTTT.

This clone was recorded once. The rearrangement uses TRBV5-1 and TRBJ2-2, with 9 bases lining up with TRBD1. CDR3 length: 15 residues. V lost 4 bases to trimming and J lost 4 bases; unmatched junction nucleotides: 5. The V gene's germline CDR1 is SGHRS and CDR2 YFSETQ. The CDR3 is CASSVPTGGTGELFF. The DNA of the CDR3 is TGCGCCAGCAGCGTTCCGACAGGGGGCACCGGGGAGCTGTTTTTT.

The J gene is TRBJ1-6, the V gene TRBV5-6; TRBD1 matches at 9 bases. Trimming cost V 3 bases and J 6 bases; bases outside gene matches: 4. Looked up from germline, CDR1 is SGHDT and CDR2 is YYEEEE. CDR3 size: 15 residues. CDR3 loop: CASSSRDRVNSPLHF. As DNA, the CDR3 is TGTGCCAGCAGCTCACGGGACAGGGTTAATTCACCCCTCCACTTT.

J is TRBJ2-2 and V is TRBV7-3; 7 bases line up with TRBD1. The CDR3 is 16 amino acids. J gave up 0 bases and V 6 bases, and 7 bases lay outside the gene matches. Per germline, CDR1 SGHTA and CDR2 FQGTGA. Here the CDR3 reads CASRVAGTANTGELFF. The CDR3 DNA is TGTGCCAGCAGGGTTGCCGGGACAGCGAACACCGGGGAGCTGTTTTTT.

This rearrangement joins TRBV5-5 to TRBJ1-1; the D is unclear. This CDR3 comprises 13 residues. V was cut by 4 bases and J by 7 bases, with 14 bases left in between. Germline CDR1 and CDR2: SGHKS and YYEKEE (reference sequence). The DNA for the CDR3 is TGTGCCAGCAGCAGTGATCCAGGATTTGAAGCTTTCTTT. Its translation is CASSSDPGFEAFF.

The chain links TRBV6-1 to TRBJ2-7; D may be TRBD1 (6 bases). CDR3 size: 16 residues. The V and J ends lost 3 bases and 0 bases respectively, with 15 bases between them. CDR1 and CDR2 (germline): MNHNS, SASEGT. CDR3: CASSDDRLGSSYEQYF. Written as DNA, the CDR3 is TGTGCCAGCAGTGATGACAGGCTCGGTAGCTCCTACGAGCAGTACTTC.

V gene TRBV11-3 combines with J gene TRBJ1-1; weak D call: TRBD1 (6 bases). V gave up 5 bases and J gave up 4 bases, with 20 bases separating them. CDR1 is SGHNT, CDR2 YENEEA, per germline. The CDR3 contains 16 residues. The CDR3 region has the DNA TGTGCCAGCAGCAAAGACACGGACGCCAGGGGCACTGAAGCTTTCTTT. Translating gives CASSKDTDARGTEAFF.

The CDR3 reads CASSDQVRETQYF. The CDR3 DNA follows: TGTGCCAGCAGCGATCAAGTAAGAGAGACCCAGTACTTC. V and J are TRBV7-2 and TRBJ2-5; D gene ambiguous. From germline, CDR1 is SGHTA and CDR2 FQGNSA. The V gene lost 5 bases and the J gene lost 4 bases, with 11 bases spanning the gap. The CDR3 spans 13 residues.

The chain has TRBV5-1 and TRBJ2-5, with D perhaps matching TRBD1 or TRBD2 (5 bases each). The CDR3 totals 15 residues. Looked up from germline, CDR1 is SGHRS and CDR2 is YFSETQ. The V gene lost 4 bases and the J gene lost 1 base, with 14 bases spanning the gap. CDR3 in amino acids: CASSPRPGAQETQYF. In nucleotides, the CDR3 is TGCGCCAGCAGCCCCCGCCCCGGGGCCCAAGAGACCCAGTACTTC. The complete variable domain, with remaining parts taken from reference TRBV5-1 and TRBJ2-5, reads KAGVTQTPRYLIKTRGQQVTLSCSPISGHRSVSWYQQTPGQGLQFLFEYFSETQRNKGNFPGRFSGRQFSNSRSEMNVSTLELGDSALYLCASSPRPGAQETQYFGPGTRLLVL.

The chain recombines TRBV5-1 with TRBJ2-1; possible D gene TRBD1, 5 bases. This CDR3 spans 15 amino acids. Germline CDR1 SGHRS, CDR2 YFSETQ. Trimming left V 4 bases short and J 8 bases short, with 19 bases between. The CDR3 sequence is CASSHAGYGRDEQFF. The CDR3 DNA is TGCGCCAGCAGCCACGCAGGGTACGGGCGTGATGAGCAGTTCTTC.

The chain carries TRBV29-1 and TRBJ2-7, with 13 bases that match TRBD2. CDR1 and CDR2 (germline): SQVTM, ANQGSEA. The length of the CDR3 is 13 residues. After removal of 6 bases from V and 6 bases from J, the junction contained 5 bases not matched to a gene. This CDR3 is CSVAGLAGVEQYF. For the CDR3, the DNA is TGCAGCGTGGCTGGACTAGCGGGAGTCGAGCAGTACTTC.

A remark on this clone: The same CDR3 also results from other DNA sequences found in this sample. The CDR3 sequence is CASSLGGVTDTQYF. The CDR3 nucleotides are TGTGCCAGCAGCTTAGGGGGGGTCACAGATACGCAGTATTTT. The chain links TRBV7-9 to TRBJ2-3; maybe TRBD2 (6 bases). The CDR3 runs 14 residues. V gave up 1 base and J gave up 2 bases, with 7 bases separating them. In germline, CDR1 is SEHNR, CDR2 FQNEAQ (reference sequence).

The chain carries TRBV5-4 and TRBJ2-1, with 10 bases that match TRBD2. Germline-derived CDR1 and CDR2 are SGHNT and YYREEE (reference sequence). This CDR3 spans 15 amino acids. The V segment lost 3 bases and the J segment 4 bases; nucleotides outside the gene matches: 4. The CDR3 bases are TGTGCCAGCAGCTCCAATAGCGGGGGGTACAATGAGCAGTTCTTC. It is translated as CASSSNSGGYNEQFF.

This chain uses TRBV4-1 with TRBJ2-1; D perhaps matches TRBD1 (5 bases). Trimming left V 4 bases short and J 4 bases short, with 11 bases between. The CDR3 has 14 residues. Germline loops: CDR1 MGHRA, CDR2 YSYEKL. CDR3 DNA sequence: TGCGCCAGCAGCCGACCCAGGGAATACAATGAGCAGTTCTTC. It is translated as CASSRPREYNEQFF.

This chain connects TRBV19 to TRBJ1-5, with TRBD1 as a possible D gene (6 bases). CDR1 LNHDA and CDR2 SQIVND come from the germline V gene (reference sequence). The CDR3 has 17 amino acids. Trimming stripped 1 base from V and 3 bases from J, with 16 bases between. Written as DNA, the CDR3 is TGTGCCAGTAGTATAGTGATCAACAGGGTTTACAATCAGCCCCAGCATTTT. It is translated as CASSIVINRVYNQPQHF.

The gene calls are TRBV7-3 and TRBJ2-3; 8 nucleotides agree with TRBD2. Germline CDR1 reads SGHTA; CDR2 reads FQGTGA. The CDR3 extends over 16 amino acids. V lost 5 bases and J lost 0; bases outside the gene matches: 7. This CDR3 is CASSPSGGASTDTQYF. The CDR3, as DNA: TGTGCCAGCAGCCCCTCCGGGGGGGCTAGCACAGATACGCAGTATTTT. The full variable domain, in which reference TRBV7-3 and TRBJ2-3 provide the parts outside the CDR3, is GAGVSQTPSNKVTEKGKYVELRCDPISGHTALYWYRQSLGQGPEFLIYFQGTGAADDSGLPNDRFFAVRPEGSVSTLKIQRTERGDSAVYLCASSPSGGASTDTQYFGPGTRLTVL.

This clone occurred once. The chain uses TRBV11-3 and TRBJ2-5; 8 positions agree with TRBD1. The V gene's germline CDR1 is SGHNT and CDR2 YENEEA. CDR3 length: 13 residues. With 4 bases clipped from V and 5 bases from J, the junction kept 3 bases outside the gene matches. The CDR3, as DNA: TGTGCCAGCAGCTACAGGGGGTGGGAGACCCAGTACTTC. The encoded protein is CASSYRGWETQYF.

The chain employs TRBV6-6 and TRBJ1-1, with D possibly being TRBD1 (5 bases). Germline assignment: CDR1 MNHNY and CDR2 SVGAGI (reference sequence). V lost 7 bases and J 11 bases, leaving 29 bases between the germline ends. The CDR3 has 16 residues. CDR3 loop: CASTTRGTFDDKAAFF. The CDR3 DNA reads TGTGCCAGCACCACAAGAGGGACTTTCGATGACAAGGCGGCTTTCTTT.

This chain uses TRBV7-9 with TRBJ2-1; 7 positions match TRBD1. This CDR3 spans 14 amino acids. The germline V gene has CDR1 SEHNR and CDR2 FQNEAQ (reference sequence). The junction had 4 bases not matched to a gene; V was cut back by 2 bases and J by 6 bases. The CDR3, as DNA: TGTGCCAGCAGCTTAAGTTCAGGGGGCAATGAGCAGTTCTTC. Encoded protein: CASSLSSGGNEQFF.

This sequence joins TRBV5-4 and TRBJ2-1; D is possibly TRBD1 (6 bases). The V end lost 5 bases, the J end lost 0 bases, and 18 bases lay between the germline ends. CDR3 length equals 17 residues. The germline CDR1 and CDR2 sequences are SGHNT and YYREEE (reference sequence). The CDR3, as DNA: TGTGCCAGCAGTAGCCCCCCCGGGACAAGCTCCTACAATGAGCAGTTCTTC. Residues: CASSSPPGTSSYNEQFF.

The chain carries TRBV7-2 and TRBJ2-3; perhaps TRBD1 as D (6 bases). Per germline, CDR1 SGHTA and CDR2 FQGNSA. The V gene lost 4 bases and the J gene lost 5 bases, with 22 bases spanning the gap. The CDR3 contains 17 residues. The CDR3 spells CASSSTDRFKVVDTQYF. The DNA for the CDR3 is TGTGCCAGCAGCTCCACAGACAGGTTCAAAGTGGTAGATACGCAGTATTTT.

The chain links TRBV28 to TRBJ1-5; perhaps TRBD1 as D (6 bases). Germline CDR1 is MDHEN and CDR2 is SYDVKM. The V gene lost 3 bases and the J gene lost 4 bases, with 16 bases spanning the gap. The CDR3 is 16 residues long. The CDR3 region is CASSLTGGRANQPQHF. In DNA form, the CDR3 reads TGTGCCAGCAGTTTGACAGGAGGTCGGGCTAATCAGCCCCAGCATTTT.

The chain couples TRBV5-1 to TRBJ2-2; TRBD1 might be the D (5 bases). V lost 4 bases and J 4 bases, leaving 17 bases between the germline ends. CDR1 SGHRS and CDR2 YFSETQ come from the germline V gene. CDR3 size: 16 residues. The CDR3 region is CASSPQGRGGTGELFF. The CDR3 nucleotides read TGCGCCAGCAGCCCTCAGGGTCGTGGTGGCACCGGGGAGCTGTTTTTT.